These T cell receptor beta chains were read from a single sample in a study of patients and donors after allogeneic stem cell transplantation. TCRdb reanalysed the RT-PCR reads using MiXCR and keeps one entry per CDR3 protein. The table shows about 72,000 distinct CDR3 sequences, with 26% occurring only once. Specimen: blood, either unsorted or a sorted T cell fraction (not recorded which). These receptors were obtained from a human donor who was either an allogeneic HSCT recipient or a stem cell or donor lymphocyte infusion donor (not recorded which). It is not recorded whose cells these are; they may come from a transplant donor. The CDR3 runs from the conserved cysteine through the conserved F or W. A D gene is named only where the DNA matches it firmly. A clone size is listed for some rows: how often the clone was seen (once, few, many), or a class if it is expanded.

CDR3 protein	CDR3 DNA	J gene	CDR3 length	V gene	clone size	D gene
CASSEVVWLGEKLFF	TGTGCCAGCAGTGAAGTTGTATGGTTAGGGGAAAAACTGTTTTTT	TRBJ1-4	15	TRBV2	few	-
CASSQGGFAGELFF	TGTGCCAGCAGCCAAGGGGGTTTCGCCGGGGAGCTGTTTTTT	TRBJ2-2	14	TRBV7-9	-	-
CASSLEYITDTQYF	TGCGCCAGCAGCTTGGAATACATCACAGATACGCAGTATTTT	TRBJ2-3	14	TRBV5-1	once	-
CASSQDLYRADTEAFF	TGTGCCAGCAGCCAAGATCTCTATAGGGCGGACACTGAAGCTTTCTTT	TRBJ1-1	16	TRBV3-1	-	-
CSVEGTRNTEAFF	TGCAGCGTTGAAGGGACACGGAACACTGAAGCTTTCTTT	TRBJ1-1	13	TRBV29-1	-	-
CASRLDPAETQYF	TGTGCCAGCAGATTGGACCCAGCGGAGACCCAGTACTTC	TRBJ2-5	13	TRBV7-3	-	-
CASSPDLTGELFF	TGTGCCAGCAGCCCGGACCTCACCGGGGAGCTGTTTTTT	TRBJ2-2	13	TRBV7-3	-	-
CASSLGDRGYYGYTF	TGTGCCAGCAGCTTAGGTGACAGGGGATACTATGGCTACACCTTC	TRBJ1-2	15	TRBV7-6	few	TRBD1
CASCEGALDEQYF	TGTGCCAGCTGTGAGGGGGCTTTGGACGAGCAGTACTTC	TRBJ2-7	13	TRBV12-3/TRBV12-4	few	TRBD1
CASSAGQTSGNTIYF	TGCGCCAGCAGCGCCGGACAGACCTCTGGAAACACCATATATTTT	TRBJ1-3	15	TRBV5-1	-	-
CASSSGSHTSTDTQYF	TGCGCCAGCAGCTCGGGCAGCCACACTAGCACAGATACGCAGTATTTT	TRBJ2-3	16	TRBV5-1	few	-
CASTLGQGGPDTQYF	TGCGCCAGCACCCTGGGACAGGGTGGACCAGATACGCAGTATTTT	TRBJ2-3	15	TRBV5-1	-	TRBD1
CASSTFRGATNEKLFF	TGTGCCAGCAGCACATTCCGTGGAGCAACTAATGAAAAACTGTTTTTT	TRBJ1-4	16	TRBV11-2	few	-
CSARGPEAFF	TGCAGTGCTAGAGGGCCTGAAGCTTTCTTT	TRBJ1-1	10	TRBV20-1	few	-
CSATSQGPYGYTF	TGCAGCGCCACCAGCCAGGGGCCCTATGGCTACACCTTC	TRBJ1-2	13	TRBV29-1	-	-
CASSLLGKEGTEAFF	TGTGCCAGCAGTTTACTGGGGAAAGAGGGGACTGAAGCTTTCTTT	TRBJ1-1	15	TRBV12-3/TRBV12-4	few	-
CASSLRRGRIEKLFF	TGTGCCAGCAGCTTGAGGCGGGGAAGGATTGAAAAACTGTTTTTT	TRBJ1-4	15	TRBV5-8	-	-
CSVERVRLASGVETQYF	TGCAGCGTTGAAAGGGTTCGACTAGCGAGTGGGGTAGAGACCCAGTACTTC	TRBJ2-5	17	TRBV29-1	few	TRBD2
CASSRLTGGPSGNTIYF	TGTGCCAGCAGCCGACTGACAGGGGGCCCCTCTGGAAACACCATATATTTT	TRBJ1-3	17	TRBV3-1	many	TRBD1
CASTYIGEQYF	TGTGCCAGCACCTATATCGGCGAGCAGTACTTC	TRBJ2-7	11	TRBV6-5	-	-
CASSHLGHYTGELFF	TGTGCCAGCAGCCACCTGGGACACTACACCGGGGAGCTGTTTTTT	TRBJ2-2	15	TRBV3-1	-	-
CASSQDSLLAAVYNEQFF	TGTGCCAGCAGCCAAGATTCCCTGCTAGCGGCAGTATACAATGAGCAGTTCTTC	TRBJ2-1	18	TRBV4-2	-	TRBD2